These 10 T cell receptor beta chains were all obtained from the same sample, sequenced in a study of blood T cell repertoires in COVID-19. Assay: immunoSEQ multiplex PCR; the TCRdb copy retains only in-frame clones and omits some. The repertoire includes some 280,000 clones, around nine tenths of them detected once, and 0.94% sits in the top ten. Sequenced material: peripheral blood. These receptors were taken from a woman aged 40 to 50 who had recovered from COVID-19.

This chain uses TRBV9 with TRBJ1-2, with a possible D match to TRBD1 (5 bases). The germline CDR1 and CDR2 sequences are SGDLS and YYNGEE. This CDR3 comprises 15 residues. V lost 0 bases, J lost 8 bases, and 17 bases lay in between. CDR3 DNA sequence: TGTGCCAGCAGCGTAGACTCAAGTTGGAGGGGCGGCTACACCTTC. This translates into CASSVDSSWRGGYTF.

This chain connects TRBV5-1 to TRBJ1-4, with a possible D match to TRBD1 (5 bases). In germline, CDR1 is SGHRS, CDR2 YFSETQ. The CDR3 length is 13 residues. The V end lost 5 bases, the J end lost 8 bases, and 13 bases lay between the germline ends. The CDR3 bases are TGCGCCAGCAGTCTCGGACAAGGGGAAAAACTGTTTTTT. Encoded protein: CASSLGQGEKLFF.

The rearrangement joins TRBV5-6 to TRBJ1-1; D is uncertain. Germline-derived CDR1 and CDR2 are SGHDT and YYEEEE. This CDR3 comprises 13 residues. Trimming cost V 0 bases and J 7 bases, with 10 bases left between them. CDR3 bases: TGTGCCAGCAGCTTGGGGGGAGCGCGTGAAGCTTTCTTT. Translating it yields CASSLGGAREAFF.

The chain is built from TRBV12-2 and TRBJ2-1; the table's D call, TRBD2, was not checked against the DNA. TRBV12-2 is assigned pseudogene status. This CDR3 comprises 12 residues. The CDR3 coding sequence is TGTGCAAGTCGTCTAACCGGGGTACGGGCGTTCTTC. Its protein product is CASRLTGVRAFF.

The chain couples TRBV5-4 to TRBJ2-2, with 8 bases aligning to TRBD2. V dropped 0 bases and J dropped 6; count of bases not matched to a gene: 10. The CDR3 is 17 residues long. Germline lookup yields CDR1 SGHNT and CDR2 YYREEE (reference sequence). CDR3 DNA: TGTGCCAGCAGCTTGGGTAGTAGCGGGATAATCTCCGGGGAGCTGTTTTTT. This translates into CASSLGSSGIISGELFF. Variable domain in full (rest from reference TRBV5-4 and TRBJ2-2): ETGVTQSPTHLIKTRGQQVTLRCSSQSGHNTVSWYQQALGQGPQFIFQYYREEENGRGNFPPRFSGLQFPNYSSELNVNALELDDSALYLCASSLGSSGIISGELFFGEGSRLTVL.

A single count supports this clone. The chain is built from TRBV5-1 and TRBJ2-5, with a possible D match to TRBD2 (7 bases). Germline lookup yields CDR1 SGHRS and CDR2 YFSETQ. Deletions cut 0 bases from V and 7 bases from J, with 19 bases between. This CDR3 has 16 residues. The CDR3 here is CASSLESGGWGATQYF. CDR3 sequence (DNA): TGCGCCAGCAGCTTGGAATCGGGGGGCTGGGGCGCGACCCAGTACTTC.

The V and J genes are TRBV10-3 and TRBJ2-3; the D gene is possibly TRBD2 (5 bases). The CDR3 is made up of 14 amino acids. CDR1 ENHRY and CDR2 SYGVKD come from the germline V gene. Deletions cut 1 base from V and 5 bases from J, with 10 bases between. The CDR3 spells CAISEFSEGDTQYF. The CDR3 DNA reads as TGTGCCATCAGTGAGTTCAGCGAGGGAGATACGCAGTATTTT.

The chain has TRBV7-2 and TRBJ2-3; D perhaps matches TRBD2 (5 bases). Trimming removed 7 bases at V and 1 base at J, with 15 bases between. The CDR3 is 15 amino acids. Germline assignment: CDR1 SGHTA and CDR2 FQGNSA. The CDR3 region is CASTLSGPGTDTQYF. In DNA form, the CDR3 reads TGTGCCAGCACCCTAAGCGGTCCCGGCACAGATACGCAGTATTTT.

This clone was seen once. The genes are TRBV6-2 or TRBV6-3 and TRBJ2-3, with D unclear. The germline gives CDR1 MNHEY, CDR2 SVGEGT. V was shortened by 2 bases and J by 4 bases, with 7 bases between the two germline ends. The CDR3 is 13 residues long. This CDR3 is CASSYGSPDTQYF. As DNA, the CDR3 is TGTGCCAGCAGTTACGGTAGCCCAGATACGCAGTATTTT.

CDR3 sequence: CAIRAGTGATGELFF. DNA of the CDR3: TGTGCCATCAGGGCCGGGACAGGGGCCACCGGGGAGCTGTTTTTT. The V call is TRBV10-3, the J call TRBJ2-2, with TRBD1 identical over 10 bases. The trim removed 6 bases at V and 4 bases at J, leaving 5 bases unmatched. Looked up from germline, CDR1 is ENHRY and CDR2 is SYGVKD. The CDR3 consists of 15 residues.